The entry below describes one T cell receptor (beta chain). What it binds is unknown. The sample is drawn from a study of shared clonotypes between healthy human individuals. Splitting of each subset's genomic DNA was done evenly across several immunoSEQ plates. PBMC DNA, left unsorted, was sequenced on ten immunoSEQ deep assay plates. The data were produced by immunoSEQ multiplex PCR, yet TCRdb's version contains in-frame clones alone and is incomplete. The sample consists of about 480,000 clones, nearly 80% of them appearing once. Study-level findings and limits: Few donors restricted represented genetic and exposure-history diversity. Clonotype sharing among the donors was expected to vary with sequencing depth.

The receptor was isolated from a woman aged 40 to 50 in good health. Some clones in this sample may be carry-over from other donors' samples. The source material was PBMCs.

CDR3 sequence (DNA): TGTGCCAGCAGCTTCTCGGGACTAGCGGGAGACGAGCAGTACTTC. Protein product: CASSFSGLAGDEQYF. The genes are TRBV7-2 and TRBJ2-7, with 14 bases fitting TRBD2. The CDR3 totals 15 residues. Germline V gene lookup returns CDR1 SGHTA and CDR2 FQGNSA. Trimming took 3 bases from V and 5 from J; bases not matched to a gene: 3.